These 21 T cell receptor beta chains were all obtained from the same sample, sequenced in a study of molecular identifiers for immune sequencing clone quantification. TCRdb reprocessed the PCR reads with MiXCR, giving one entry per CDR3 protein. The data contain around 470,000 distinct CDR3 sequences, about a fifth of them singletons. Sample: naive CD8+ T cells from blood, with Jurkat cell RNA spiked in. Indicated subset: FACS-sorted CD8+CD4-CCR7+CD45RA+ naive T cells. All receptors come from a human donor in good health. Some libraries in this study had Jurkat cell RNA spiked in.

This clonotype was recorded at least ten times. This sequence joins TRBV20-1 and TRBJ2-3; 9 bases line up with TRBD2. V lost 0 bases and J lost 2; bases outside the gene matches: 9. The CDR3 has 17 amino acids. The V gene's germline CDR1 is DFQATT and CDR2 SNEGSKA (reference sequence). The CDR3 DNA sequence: TGCAGTGCTAGAGATCCTCTCCTAGCGGGATTCACAGATACGCAGTATTTT. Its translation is CSARDPLLAGFTDTQYF.

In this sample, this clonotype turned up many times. CDR3 nucleotide sequence: TGTGCCAGCAGTTCGGACGCACACGAGCAGTACTTC. It codes for CASSSDAHEQYF. The V gene is TRBV6-1, the J gene TRBJ2-7; D remains ambiguous. The CDR3 consists of 12 residues. The V end lost 5 bases, the J end lost 5 bases, and 10 bases lay between the germline ends. The germline gives CDR1 MNHNS, CDR2 SASEGT.

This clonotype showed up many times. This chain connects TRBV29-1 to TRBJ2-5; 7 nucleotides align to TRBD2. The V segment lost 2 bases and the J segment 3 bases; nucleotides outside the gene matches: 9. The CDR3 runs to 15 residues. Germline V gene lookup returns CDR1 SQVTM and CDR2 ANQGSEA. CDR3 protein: CSVESKGLAEETQYF. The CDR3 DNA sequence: TGCAGCGTTGAAAGTAAGGGGCTAGCGGAAGAGACCCAGTACTTC. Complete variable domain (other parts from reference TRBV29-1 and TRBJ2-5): SAVISQKPSRDICQRGTSLTIQCQVDSQVTMMFWYRQQPGQSLTLIATANQGSEATYESGFVIDKFPISRPNLTFSTLTVSNMSPEDSSIYLCSVESKGLAEETQYFGPGTRLLVL.

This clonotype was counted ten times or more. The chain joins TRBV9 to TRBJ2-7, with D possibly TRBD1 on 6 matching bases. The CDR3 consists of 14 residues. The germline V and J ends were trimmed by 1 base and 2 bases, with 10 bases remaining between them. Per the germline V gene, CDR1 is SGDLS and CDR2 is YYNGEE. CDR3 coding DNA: TGTGCCAGCAGCGTAACAGGGAGTGCCTACGAGCAGTACTTC. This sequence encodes CASSVTGSAYEQYF.

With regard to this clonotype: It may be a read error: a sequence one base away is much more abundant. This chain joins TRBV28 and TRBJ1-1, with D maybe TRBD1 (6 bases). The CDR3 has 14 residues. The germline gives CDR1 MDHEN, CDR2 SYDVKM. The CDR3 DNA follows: TGTGCCAGCAGTTTATACCAGGGGAACGCTGAAGCTTTCTTT. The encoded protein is CASSLYQGNAEAFF.

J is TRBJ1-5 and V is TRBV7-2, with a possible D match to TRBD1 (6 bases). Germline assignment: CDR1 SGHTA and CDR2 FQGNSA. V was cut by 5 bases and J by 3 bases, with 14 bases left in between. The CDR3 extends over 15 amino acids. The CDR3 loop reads CASSTWGGNNQPQHF. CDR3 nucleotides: TGTGCCAGCAGCACCTGGGGGGGCAACAATCAGCCCCAGCATTTT.

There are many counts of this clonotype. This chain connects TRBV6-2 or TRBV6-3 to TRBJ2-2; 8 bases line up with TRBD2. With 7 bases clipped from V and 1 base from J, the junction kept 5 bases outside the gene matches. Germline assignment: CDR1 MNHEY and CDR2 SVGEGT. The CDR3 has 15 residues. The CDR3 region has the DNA TGTGCCAGCATTGACAGCGGGAGGAACACCGGGGAGCTGTTTTTT. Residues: CASIDSGRNTGELFF.

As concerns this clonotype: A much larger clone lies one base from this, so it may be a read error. The CDR3 here is CASILGENREQYF. The CDR3 coding sequence is TGTGCCAGCATCTTAGGGGAAAACAGGGAGCAGTACTTC. J is TRBJ2-7 and V is TRBV7-9; D might be TRBD1 (5 bases). Germline loops: CDR1 SEHNR, CDR2 FQNEAQ (reference sequence). This CDR3 contains 13 residues. The entire variable domain, with the rest obtained from reference TRBV7-9 and TRBJ2-7, is as follows: DTGVSQNPRHKITKRGQNVTFRCDPISEHNRLYWYRQTLGQGPEFLTYFQNEAQLEKSRLLSDRFSAERPKGSFSTLEIQRTEQGDSAMYLCASILGENREQYFGPGTRLTVT.

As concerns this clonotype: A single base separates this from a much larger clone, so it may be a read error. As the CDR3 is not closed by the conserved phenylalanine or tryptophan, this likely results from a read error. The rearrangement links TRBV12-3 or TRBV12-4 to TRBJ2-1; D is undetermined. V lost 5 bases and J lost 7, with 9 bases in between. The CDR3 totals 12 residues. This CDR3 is CASSHWRNEQFS. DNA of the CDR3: TGTGCCAGCAGTCACTGGAGAAATGAGCAGTTCTCC.

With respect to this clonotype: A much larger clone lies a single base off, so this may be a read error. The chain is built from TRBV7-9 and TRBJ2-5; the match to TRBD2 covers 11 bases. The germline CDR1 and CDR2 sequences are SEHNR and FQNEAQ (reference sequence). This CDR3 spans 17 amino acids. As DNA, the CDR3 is TGTGCCAGCAACCTACAGGGTAGCGGGGGGGCGAGAGAGACCCGGTACTTC. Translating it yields CASNLQGSGGARETRYF.

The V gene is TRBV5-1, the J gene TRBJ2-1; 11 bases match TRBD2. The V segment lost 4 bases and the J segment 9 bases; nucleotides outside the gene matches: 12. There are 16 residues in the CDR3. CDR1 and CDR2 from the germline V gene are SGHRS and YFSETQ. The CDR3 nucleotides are TGCGCCAGCAGCGCCCCTACTAGCGGGAGTCCGGCTGAGCAGTTCTTC. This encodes CASSAPTSGSPAEQFF.

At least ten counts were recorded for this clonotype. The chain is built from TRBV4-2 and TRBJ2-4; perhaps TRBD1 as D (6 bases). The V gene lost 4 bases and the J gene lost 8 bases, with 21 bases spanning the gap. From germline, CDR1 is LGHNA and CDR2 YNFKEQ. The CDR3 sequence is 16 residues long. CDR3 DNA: TGTGCCAGCAGCCCCCGGTGGGGGCCAGATGGTGACATTCAGTACTTC. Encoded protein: CASSPRWGPDGDIQYF.

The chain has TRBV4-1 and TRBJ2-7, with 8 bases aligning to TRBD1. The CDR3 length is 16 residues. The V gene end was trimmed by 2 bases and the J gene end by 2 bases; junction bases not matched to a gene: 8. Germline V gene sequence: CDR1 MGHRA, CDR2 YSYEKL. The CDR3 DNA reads TGCGCCAGCAGCCAAACCGGGACAGGTGAAACCTACGAGCAGTACTTC. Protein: CASSQTGTGETYEQYF.

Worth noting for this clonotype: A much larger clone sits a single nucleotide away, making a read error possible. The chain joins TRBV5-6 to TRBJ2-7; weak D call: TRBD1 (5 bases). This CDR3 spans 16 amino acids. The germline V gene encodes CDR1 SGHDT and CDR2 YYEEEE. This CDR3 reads CASGFSQGELRYEQYF. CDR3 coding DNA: TGTGCCAGCGGCTTCTCCCAGGGTGAGTTGCGGTACGAGCAGTACTTC.

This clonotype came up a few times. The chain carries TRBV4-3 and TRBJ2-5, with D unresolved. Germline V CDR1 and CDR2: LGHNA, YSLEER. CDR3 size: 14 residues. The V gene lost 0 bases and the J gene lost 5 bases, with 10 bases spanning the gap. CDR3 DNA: TGCGCCAGCAGCCAAGATATGAGCGAGGAGACCCAGTACTTC. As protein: CASSQDMSEETQYF.

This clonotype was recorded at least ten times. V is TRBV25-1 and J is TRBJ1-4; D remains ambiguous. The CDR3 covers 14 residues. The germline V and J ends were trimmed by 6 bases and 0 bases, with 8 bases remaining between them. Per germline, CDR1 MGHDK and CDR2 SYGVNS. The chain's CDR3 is CASSEWTTNEKLFF. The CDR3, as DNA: TGTGCCAGCAGCGAGTGGACAACTAATGAAAAACTGTTTTTT.

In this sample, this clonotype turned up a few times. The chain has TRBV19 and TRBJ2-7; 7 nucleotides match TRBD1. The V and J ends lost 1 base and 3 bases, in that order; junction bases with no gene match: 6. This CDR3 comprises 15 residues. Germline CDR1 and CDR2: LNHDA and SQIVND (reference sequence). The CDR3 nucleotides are TGTGCCAGTAGTATAGGACAGGGTCTCCTCTACGAGCAGTACTTC. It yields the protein CASSIGQGLLYEQYF.

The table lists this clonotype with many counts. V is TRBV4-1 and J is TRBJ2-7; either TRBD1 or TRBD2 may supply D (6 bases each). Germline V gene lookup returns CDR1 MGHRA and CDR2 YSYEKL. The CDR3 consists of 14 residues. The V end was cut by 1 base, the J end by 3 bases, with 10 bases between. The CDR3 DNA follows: TGCGCCAGCAGCCAAGCGGGGGCAGGCTACGAGCAGTACTTC. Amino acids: CASSQAGAGYEQYF.

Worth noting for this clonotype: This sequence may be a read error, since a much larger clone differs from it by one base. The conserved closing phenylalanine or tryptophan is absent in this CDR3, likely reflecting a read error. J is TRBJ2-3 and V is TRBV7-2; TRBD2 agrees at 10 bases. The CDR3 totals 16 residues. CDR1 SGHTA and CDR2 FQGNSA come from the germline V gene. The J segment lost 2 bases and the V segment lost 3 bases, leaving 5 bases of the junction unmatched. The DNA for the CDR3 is TGTGCCAGCAGCTTCCTTAGCGGGGGGTACACAGATACGCAGTATCTT. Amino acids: CASSFLSGGYTDTQYL.

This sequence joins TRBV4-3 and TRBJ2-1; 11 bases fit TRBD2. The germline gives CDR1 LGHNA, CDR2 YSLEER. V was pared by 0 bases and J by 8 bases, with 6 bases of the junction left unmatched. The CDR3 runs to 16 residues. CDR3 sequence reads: CASSQEVAGGSDEQFF. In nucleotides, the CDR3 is TGCGCCAGCAGCCAAGAGGTAGCGGGAGGGAGCGATGAGCAGTTCTTC.

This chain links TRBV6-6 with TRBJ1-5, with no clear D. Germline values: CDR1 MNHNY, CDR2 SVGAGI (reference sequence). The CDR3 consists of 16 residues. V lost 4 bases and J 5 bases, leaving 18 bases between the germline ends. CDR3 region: CASSSPPLLSDQPQHF. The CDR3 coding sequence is TGTGCCAGCAGTTCCCCCCCCCTTTTGAGCGATCAGCCCCAGCATTTT.